The clone carrying this TCR beta chain came up once. This sample is drawn from a study of blood T cell repertoires in COVID-19. Overall study: Some COVID-19 samples were acute and others convalescent; all came from the United States, Italy and Spain. From T cells, B-cell-depleted T cells, or PBMCs came the material, which was cDNA or gDNA.

Study processing details: Estimated nucleated cell counts came from reference gene primer amplification. The protocol was immunoSEQ multiplex PCR, while the TCRdb copy is restricted to in-frame clones and leaves out a portion. Clone size and V and J calls were adopted from that table, with D and trimming inferred from the DNA. This repertoire shows 120,000 to 150,000 clones, more than 70% found once; its top ten account for approximately 5%. V was clipped by 4 bases and J by 9 bases; unmatched bases: 14. In germline, CDR1 is SEHNR, CDR2 FQNEAQ (reference sequence). The CDR3 covers 16 residues. This clonotype originated in a woman aged 45-60 years with acute or convalescent COVID-19. This chain uses TRBV7-9 with TRBJ2-1; 8 bases map to TRBD2. The specimen sequenced was peripheral blood. In DNA, the CDR3 is TGTGCCAGCAGCTCATCGGGACTAGTGGGGGCAACTGAGCAGTTCTTC. Amino acids: CASSSSGLVGATEQFF.